A selection of T cell receptor beta chains follows, all from one sample in a study of T cells in localized non-small cell lung cancer. Assay used: immunoSEQ multiplex PCR; TCRdb lists only in-frame clones, some missing. This table has over 10,000 clones, about 83% appearing once. Material: peripheral blood, obtained before any cancer treatment. The receptors here all came from a male donor at least 60 years old with stage I lung adenocarcinoma. Both conserved end residues are trimmed from each CDR3. The order of the fields is V gene, J gene, CDR3 length, CDR3 protein.

v_gene: TRBV6-5
j_gene: TRBJ2-3
len: 13
CDR3aa: ASSGLAGEVDTQY

v_gene: TRBV6-5
j_gene: TRBJ1-2
len: 14
CDR3aa: ASSYISVPGGDGYT

v_gene: TRBV27
j_gene: TRBJ1-5
len: 12
CDR3aa: ASRSLGGGSAQH

v_gene: TRBV7-9
j_gene: TRBJ1-4
len: 15
CDR3aa: ASSLTPGLSWGEKLF

v_gene: TRBV6-5
j_gene: TRBJ1-3
len: 13
CDR3aa: ASRAGQNSGNTIY

v_gene: TRBV28
j_gene: TRBJ1-5
len: 12
CDR3aa: ASTSGTGYQPQH

v_gene: TRBV5-1
j_gene: TRBJ1-2
len: 12
CDR3aa: ASSFGQVGLGYT

v_gene: TRBV4-3
j_gene: TRBJ1-4
len: 14
CDR3aa: ASSQEVKGQAEKLF

v_gene: TRBV7-9
j_gene: TRBJ1-2
len: 11
CDR3aa: ASSFIGTGGYT

v_gene: TRBV28
j_gene: TRBJ1-2
len: 10
CDR3aa: ASSLSTNGYT

v_gene: TRBV18
j_gene: TRBJ1-1
len: 13
CDR3aa: ASSLTDSYSAEAF

v_gene: TRBV4-2
j_gene: TRBJ2-5
len: 13
CDR3aa: ASSRTVAPSETQY

v_gene: TRBV27
j_gene: TRBJ2-5
len: 12
CDR3aa: ASRSGLLKETQY

v_gene: TRBV6-4
j_gene: TRBJ2-3
len: 13
CDR3aa: ASIVPGKSTDTQY

v_gene: TRBV18
j_gene: NA
len: 11
CDR3aa: ASSLGEYYEQY

v_gene: TRBV5-1
j_gene: TRBJ2-3
len: 15
CDR3aa: ASSLAGAGGPTDTQY

v_gene: TRBV6-4
j_gene: TRBJ2-3
len: 12
CDR3aa: ASRKGGATDTQY